Listed below are T cell receptor beta chains from one sample, sequenced in a study of blood T cell repertoires in COVID-19. Assay: immunoSEQ multiplex PCR; the TCRdb copy retains only in-frame clones and omits some. The repertoire holds approximately 210,000 clones, with 89% as singletons. The sample comprised peripheral blood. Receptor source: a woman between 40 and 50 years old with acute or convalescent COVID-19. The CDR3 runs from the conserved cysteine through the conserved F or W. Each record gives: J gene, CDR3 length, D gene, clone size, V gene, CDR3 protein, CDR3 DNA. D genes are given only for firm matches. Not all rows give a size; the values are once, few, many and, for expanded clones, a class.

j_call: TRBJ1-2; cdr3_length: 13; d_call: NA; clone_size: NA; v_call: TRBV12-3/TRBV12-4; cdr3_aa: CASSWTTDYGYTF; cdr3_nt: TGTGCCAGCAGTTGGACAACCGACTATGGCTACACCTTC
j_call: TRBJ1-5; cdr3_length: 15; d_call: NA; clone_size: NA; v_call: TRBV6-5; cdr3_aa: CASRTKVNSNQPQHF; cdr3_nt: TGTGCCAGCAGAACAAAAGTTAATAGCAATCAGCCCCAGCATTTT
j_call: TRBJ1-4; cdr3_length: 15; d_call: NA; clone_size: NA; v_call: TRBV7-9; cdr3_aa: CASSLAARGWEKLFF; cdr3_nt: TGTGCCAGCAGCTTAGCGGCCAGGGGCTGGGAAAAACTGTTTTTT
j_call: TRBJ1-2; cdr3_length: 13; d_call: NA; clone_size: NA; v_call: TRBV11-2; cdr3_aa: CASSQDRSIGYTF; cdr3_nt: TGTGCCAGCAGCCAGGACAGAAGTATAGGCTACACCTTC
j_call: TRBJ1-5; cdr3_length: 15; d_call: NA; clone_size: NA; v_call: TRBV2; cdr3_aa: CASSDSRGLNQPQHF; cdr3_nt: TGTGCCAGCAGTGATTCTAGGGGTCTCAACCAGCCCCAGCATTTT
j_call: TRBJ1-4; cdr3_length: 16; d_call: NA; clone_size: NA; v_call: TRBV3-1/TRBV3-2; cdr3_aa: CASSQQGRPRAEKLFF; cdr3_nt: TGTGCCAGCAGCCAACAGGGGCGGCCGAGGGCGGAAAAACTGTTTTTT
j_call: TRBJ1-5; cdr3_length: 15; d_call: TRBD1; clone_size: once; v_call: TRBV10-1; cdr3_aa: CASSGQGNSNQPQHF; cdr3_nt: TGCGCCAGCAGTGGACAGGGCAATAGCAATCAGCCCCAGCATTTT
j_call: TRBJ1-6; cdr3_length: 16; d_call: NA; clone_size: NA; v_call: TRBV4-1; cdr3_aa: CASTNARGTYNSPLHF; cdr3_nt: TGCGCCAGCACTAATGCCAGGGGCACCTATAATTCACCCCTCCACTTT
j_call: TRBJ1-2; cdr3_length: 16; d_call: TRBD1; clone_size: NA; v_call: TRBV2; cdr3_aa: CASSSSGTQGGYGYTF; cdr3_nt: TGTGCCAGCAGCTCGTCCGGGACACAGGGGGGCTATGGCTACACCTTC
j_call: TRBJ2-2; cdr3_length: 13; d_call: NA; clone_size: once; v_call: TRBV5-5; cdr3_aa: CASSRTDFGELFF; cdr3_nt: TGTGCCAGCAGCCGTACCGACTTCGGGGAGCTGTTTTTT
j_call: TRBJ1-2; cdr3_length: 15; d_call: TRBD1; clone_size: NA; v_call: TRBV6-5; cdr3_aa: CASRPPEGGGYGYTF; cdr3_nt: TGTGCCAGCAGACCCCCAGAAGGGGGCGGCTATGGCTACACCTTC
j_call: TRBJ1-1; cdr3_length: 14; d_call: TRBD1; clone_size: NA; v_call: TRBV11-2; cdr3_aa: CASSLAQDRGQAFF; cdr3_nt: TGTGCCAGCAGCTTAGCCCAGGACAGGGGGCAAGCTTTCTTT
j_call: TRBJ1-2; cdr3_length: 15; d_call: NA; clone_size: NA; v_call: TRBV15; cdr3_aa: CATSRPQGINYGYTF; cdr3_nt: TGTGCCACCAGCAGACCGCAGGGGATCAACTATGGCTACACCTTC
j_call: TRBJ1-6; cdr3_length: 15; d_call: TRBD1; clone_size: NA; v_call: TRBV4-2; cdr3_aa: CASSPPGQSNSPLHF; cdr3_nt: TGTGCCAGCAGCCCGCCGGGACAGTCTAATTCACCCCTCCACTTT
j_call: TRBJ1-2; cdr3_length: 14; d_call: TRBD1; clone_size: NA; v_call: TRBV15; cdr3_aa: CATSSPTGKGGYTF; cdr3_nt: TGTGCCACCAGCAGCCCGACAGGGAAAGGTGGCTACACCTTC
j_call: TRBJ1-4; cdr3_length: 14; d_call: NA; clone_size: NA; v_call: TRBV12-5; cdr3_aa: CASGLSEGGEKLFF; cdr3_nt: TGTGCTAGTGGTTTGTCAGAAGGGGGAGAAAAACTGTTTTTT
j_call: TRBJ1-5; cdr3_length: 14; d_call: NA; clone_size: NA; v_call: TRBV6-5; cdr3_aa: CASSYWGVDQPQHF; cdr3_nt: TGTGCCAGCAGTTACTGGGGGGTCGATCAGCCCCAGCATTTT
j_call: TRBJ1-1; cdr3_length: 16; d_call: NA; clone_size: NA; v_call: TRBV18; cdr3_aa: CASSPGLVGPNTEAFF; cdr3_nt: TGTGCCAGCTCACCAGGGTTGGTTGGGCCGAACACTGAAGCTTTCTTT
j_call: TRBJ1-2; cdr3_length: 18; d_call: TRBD1; clone_size: NA; v_call: TRBV18; cdr3_aa: CASSLLRGTGTGEYGYTF; cdr3_nt: TGTGCCAGCTCTCTCCTCAGGGGAACCGGGACAGGGGAATATGGCTACACCTTC
j_call: TRBJ2-3; cdr3_length: 16; d_call: TRBD2; clone_size: NA; v_call: TRBV5-1; cdr3_aa: CASSPSSGGASDTQYF; cdr3_nt: TGCGCCAGCAGTCCCTCCTCGGGGGGGGCGTCAGATACGCAGTATTTT
j_call: TRBJ2-3; cdr3_length: 13; d_call: TRBD2; clone_size: NA; v_call: TRBV6-4; cdr3_aa: CATRAGVTDTQYF; cdr3_nt: TGTGCCACCCGAGCGGGGGTCACAGATACGCAGTATTTT
j_call: TRBJ1-2; cdr3_length: 13; d_call: NA; clone_size: few; v_call: TRBV7-9; cdr3_aa: CASSLAPYGGYTF; cdr3_nt: TGTGCCAGCAGCTTAGCGCCTTACGGTGGCTACACCTTC
j_call: TRBJ1-2; cdr3_length: 15; d_call: NA; clone_size: NA; v_call: TRBV7-3; cdr3_aa: CASSLRAGANYGYTF; cdr3_nt: TGTGCCAGCAGCTTACGGGCAGGGGCTAACTATGGCTACACCTTC